The 8 T cell receptor beta chains in this list originate from one sample, sequenced in a study of human T cells and chemical hapten exposure. Stated time point: patch test 2, 6 weeks after DPC sensitization. Treatment denoted: therapeutic diphenylcyclopropenone sensitization with weekly scalp DPC. One entry per CDR3 protein results from TCRdb running MiXCR on the RACE reads. The table has about 110,000 distinct CDR3 sequences, roughly a tenth seen once. The specimen was whole blood, collected in connection with sensitization to the hapten diphenylcyclopropenone (DPC). All receptors derive from a woman aged 40 to 50 with alopecia areata. Some clones in this sample may be carry-over from other donors' samples.

The rearrangement joins TRBV9 to TRBJ2-3, with D possibly TRBD2 on 5 matching bases. Trimming shortened V by 3 bases and J by 4 bases, and 12 bases separated the two germline ends. The CDR3 has 14 amino acids. Per germline, CDR1 SGDLS and CDR2 YYNGEE. The CDR3 protein is CASSERGVSDTQYF. CDR3 coding DNA: TGTGCCAGCAGCGAACGGGGTGTCTCAGATACGCAGTATTTT.

This clonotype was seen only a few times. The chain recombines TRBV18 with TRBJ2-5, with 7 positions matching TRBD2. J lost 1 base, V lost 3 bases, and 2 bases had no gene match. Germline lookup yields CDR1 KGHSH and CDR2 LQKENI. The length of the CDR3 is 14 residues. The CDR3: CASSPGGAQETQYF. The CDR3 DNA reads TGTGCCAGCTCACCGGGAGGGGCCCAAGAGACCCAGTACTTC.

The rearrangement uses TRBV6-5 and TRBJ2-7; the D gene is possibly TRBD1 (6 bases). From germline, CDR1 is MNHEY and CDR2 SVGAGI. The CDR3 has 16 amino acids. Trimming took 2 bases from V and 5 from J, leaving 19 bases between them. The CDR3 sequence: CASSYVPGNRADEQYF. In nucleotides, the CDR3 is TGTGCCAGCAGTTACGTTCCGGGAAACAGGGCTGACGAGCAGTACTTC.

The rearrangement links TRBV27 to TRBJ2-3, with unresolved D. The CDR3 has 13 amino acids. V gave up 5 bases and J gave up 0 bases, with 6 bases separating them. From germline, CDR1 is MNHEY and CDR2 SMNVEV (reference sequence). The DNA of the CDR3 is TGTGCCAGCAGTCAATTCAGCACAGATACGCAGTATTTT. Encoded protein: CASSQFSTDTQYF.

The V and J genes are TRBV5-1 and TRBJ2-3, with 7 nucleotides matching TRBD1. The junction had 7 bases not matched to a gene; V was cut back by 1 base and J by 2 bases. The CDR3 has 16 amino acids. The V gene's germline CDR1 is SGHRS and CDR2 YFSETQ. The CDR3 nucleotides are TGCGCCAGCAGCTTGAGGGACAGCGGCCTCACAGATACGCAGTATTTT. Residues: CASSLRDSGLTDTQYF.

The chain carries TRBV29-1 and TRBJ2-3; D call uncertain. Trimming left V 1 base short and J 12 bases short, with 17 bases between. The CDR3 is 13 residues long. Germline CDR1 and CDR2: SQVTM and ANQGSEA. Here the CDR3 DNA reads TGCAGCGTTGAAGGAATCTCATCTACTCGACAGTATTTT. Translating gives CSVEGISSTRQYF.

This clonotype was seen a few times. This chain uses TRBV19 with TRBJ2-1; no clear D gene. This CDR3 spans 15 amino acids. CDR1 and CDR2 from the germline V gene are LNHDA and SQIVND (reference sequence). V gave up 8 bases and J gave up 6 bases, with 20 bases separating them. The CDR3 sequence: CASGPTLSGVNEQFF. The CDR3 DNA follows: TGTGCCAGTGGGCCCACTCTCTCTGGAGTCAATGAGCAGTTCTTC. The full variable domain, in which reference TRBV19 and TRBJ2-1 provide the parts outside the CDR3, is DGGITQSPKYLFRKEGQNVTLSCEQNLNHDAMYWYRQDPGQGLRLIYYSQIVNDFQKGDIAEGYSVSREKKESFPLTVTSAQKNPTAFYLCASGPTLSGVNEQFFGPGTRLTVL.

This clonotype was counted at least ten times. V and J are TRBV6-2 or TRBV6-3 and TRBJ2-5, with D possibly TRBD2 on 5 matching bases. The V end was cut by 6 bases, the J end by 1 base, with 15 bases between. The germline CDR1 and CDR2 sequences are MNHEY and SVGEGT. This CDR3 comprises 15 residues. The CDR3: CASSHPQSGQETQYF. DNA of the CDR3: TGTGCCAGCAGCCACCCCCAGAGCGGCCAAGAGACCCAGTACTTC.